Below are 22 T cell receptor beta chains sequenced from a single sample in a study of CD8 T cells in ankylosing spondylitis. Study findings and constraints: Blood of patients with ankylosing spondylitis appeared to be characterized by a TCR beta motif of 8 or 9 highly homologous variants.

The antigens these receptors bind are not known. MiXCR, applied by TCRdb to the 5' RACE reads, yields one record per CDR3 protein. The repertoire includes 700,000 to 850,000 distinct CDR3 sequences, around 11% of them detected once, and about 0.49% sits in the top ten. Source material: blood, either unsorted or a sorted T cell fraction (not recorded which). Receptor source: a male donor with ankylosing spondylitis.

In its sample, this clonotype was seen a few times. V gene TRBV6-4 combines with J gene TRBJ2-3; TRBD1 is a possible D gene (6 bases). V was pared by 2 bases and J by 7 bases, with 13 bases between. Germline values: CDR1 MRHNA, CDR2 SNTAGT. This CDR3 is built from 14 residues. The CDR3 reads CASSDRPGTNTQYF. The CDR3 nucleotides are TGTGCCAGCAGTGACCGGCCCGGGACAAATACGCAGTATTTT.

The rearrangement joins TRBV2 to TRBJ2-5, with TRBD2 matching over 8 bases. Germline loops: CDR1 SNHLY, CDR2 FYNNEI. The CDR3 is 14 residues long. The junction had 3 bases not matched to a gene; V was cut back by 2 bases and J by 4 bases. CDR3 region: CASSERAGGETQYF. The CDR3 DNA sequence: TGTGCCAGCAGTGAAAGGGCGGGAGGAGAGACCCAGTACTTC.

The chain combines TRBV27 with TRBJ2-3, with a weak D call TRBD2 (6 bases). CDR3 length: 15 amino acids. The germline gives CDR1 MNHEY, CDR2 SMNVEV (reference sequence). Trimming left V 0 bases short and J 7 bases short, with 14 bases between. CDR3 region: CASSLSTRGRYTQYF. Written as DNA, the CDR3 is TGTGCCAGCAGTTTATCTACCCGGGGGAGGTATACGCAGTATTTT.

The V and J genes are TRBV4-2 and TRBJ2-1, with 7 bases aligning to TRBD2. The junction had 13 bases not matched to a gene; V was cut back by 4 bases and J by 10 bases. The CDR3 spans 15 residues. Germline V gene sequence: CDR1 LGHNA, CDR2 YNFKEQ. The CDR3 here is CASSPSGAGAREQFF. CDR3 nucleotide sequence: TGTGCCAGCAGCCCCAGTGGCGCGGGAGCTAGAGAGCAGTTCTTC.

The chain has TRBV7-2 and TRBJ1-1, with D tentatively TRBD1 (6 bases). The CDR3 is made up of 15 amino acids. V lost 2 bases, J lost 0 bases, and 10 bases lay in between. Germline V gene sequence: CDR1 SGHTA, CDR2 FQGNSA. The CDR3 DNA follows: TGTGCCAGCAGCTTAAGACAGGCAATGAACACTGAAGCTTTCTTT. Residues: CASSLRQAMNTEAFF.

This clonotype was counted between two and nine times. The chain uses TRBV20-1 and TRBJ1-3; TRBD1 might be the D (6 bases). The CDR3 is 14 amino acids. Per germline, CDR1 DFQATT and CDR2 SNEGSKA (reference sequence). The V gene lost 2 bases and the J gene lost 4 bases, with 12 bases spanning the gap. The CDR3 sequence: CSARLQGGGNTIYF. CDR3 DNA sequence: TGCAGTGCTAGACTACAGGGTGGGGGAAACACCATATATTTT.

This clonotype was seen more than once but under ten times. This chain joins TRBV6-5 and TRBJ1-2; the match to TRBD1 covers 7 bases. Looked up from germline, CDR1 is MNHEY and CDR2 is SVGAGI. The V gene end was trimmed by 2 bases and the J gene end by 5 bases; junction bases not matched to a gene: 2. This CDR3 spans 13 amino acids. As DNA, the CDR3 is TGTGCCAGCAGTTACGTCAGGGGGTATGGCTACACCTTC. Protein product: CASSYVRGYGYTF.

Only a few counts were recorded for this clonotype. This chain links TRBV27 with TRBJ2-3, with 9 bases lining up with TRBD1. The CDR3 contains 14 residues. J was trimmed by 7 bases and V by 5 bases; bases with no gene match: 7. Germline V CDR1 and CDR2: MNHEY, SMNVEV (reference sequence). The CDR3 DNA sequence: TGTGCCAGCAGTCCCCGAGGACAGGGGAATACGCAGTATTTT. This encodes CASSPRGQGNTQYF.

This rearrangement joins TRBV5-1 to TRBJ2-6; TRBD2 is a possible D gene (6 bases). V gave up 4 bases and J gave up 4 bases, with 12 bases separating them. There are 15 residues in the CDR3. The germline gives CDR1 SGHRS, CDR2 YFSETQ. CDR3 nucleotide sequence: TGCGCCAGCAGCGGGAGGTTGGAGGGGGCCAACGTCCTGACTTTC. It specifies CASSGRLEGANVLTF.

This chain joins TRBV10-3 and TRBJ1-3; the D gene is possibly TRBD1 (6 bases). The CDR3 spans 15 residues. Looked up from germline, CDR1 is ENHRY and CDR2 is SYGVKD. The ends were cut back, 5 bases at V and 2 bases at J, with 13 bases in the middle. The CDR3 loop is CAISTGGHTGNTIYF. CDR3 DNA: TGTGCCATCAGTACCGGGGGGCACACTGGAAACACCATATATTTT.

In this sample, this clonotype turned up once. The genes are TRBV6-1 and TRBJ2-2; 8 bases map to TRBD2. Germline lookup yields CDR1 MNHNS and CDR2 SASEGT. With V trimmed by 5 bases and J by 7 bases, 12 bases remained unmatched. This CDR3 is built from 16 residues. This CDR3 is CASSRVGRAVGGELFF. The DNA of the CDR3 is TGTGCCAGCAGTAGGGTCGGGAGGGCCGTCGGCGGGGAGCTGTTTTTT.

The chain uses TRBV4-3 and TRBJ1-2; TRBD1 might be the D (5 bases). Germline V gene lookup returns CDR1 LGHNA and CDR2 YSLEER. This CDR3 has 15 amino acids. The ends were cut back, 0 bases at V and 1 base at J, with 9 bases in the middle. CDR3 nucleotide sequence: TGCGCCAGCAGCCAAGAATCAGGGTTTAACTATGGCTACACCTTC. It specifies CASSQESGFNYGYTF.

This clonotype occurred many times. This chain joins TRBV5-1 and TRBJ2-1, with 8 bases aligning to TRBD2. CDR1 and CDR2 (germline): SGHRS, YFSETQ. J lost 5 bases, V lost 4 bases, and 11 bases had no gene match. The CDR3 covers 16 residues. The CDR3 protein is CASSSPMRGAHNEQFF. The DNA for the CDR3 is TGCGCCAGCAGCAGTCCTATGCGGGGGGCCCACAATGAGCAGTTCTTC.

The CDR3 bases are TGTGCCACACAGGAGCAAGAGACCCAGTACTTC. Translated: CATQEQETQYF. This chain connects TRBV6-5 to TRBJ2-5; tentatively, D is TRBD1 (5 bases). This CDR3 has 11 residues. The V end was cut by 10 bases, the J end by 2 bases, with 8 bases between. The germline gives CDR1 MNHEY, CDR2 SVGAGI.

The chain employs TRBV30 and TRBJ1-1; D is undetermined. CDR1 GTSNPN and CDR2 SVGIG come from the germline V gene (reference sequence). This CDR3 is built from 11 residues. The V end was cut by 3 bases, the J end by 1 base, with 3 bases between. CDR3 coding DNA: TGTGCCTGGAGGGCGAACACTGAAGCTTTCTTT. Residues: CAWRANTEAFF.

This clonotype came up a few times. This chain links TRBV29-1 with TRBJ2-2; D tentatively reads TRBD1 or TRBD2 (5 bases each). CDR1 and CDR2 (germline): SQVTM, ANQGSEA. V was cut by 6 bases and J by 5 bases, with 16 bases left in between. CDR3 size: 14 residues. CDR3 sequence (DNA): TGCAGCGTCCGCCCCATGGGGGATACCGGGGAGCTGTTTTTT. This gives the protein CSVRPMGDTGELFF.

In its sample, this clonotype was seen a few times. The chain links TRBV6-1 to TRBJ2-2, with D perhaps TRBD1 or TRBD2 (5 bases each). V dropped 5 bases and J dropped 5 bases, with 12 bases sitting between them. CDR3 length: 14 residues. The germline gives CDR1 MNHNS, CDR2 SASEGT. In DNA, the CDR3 is TGTGCCAGCAGTCGAGGGGCCAAGACCGGGGAGCTGTTTTTT. It specifies CASSRGAKTGELFF.

The genes are TRBV9 and TRBJ1-6, with a weak D call TRBD1 (5 bases). The CDR3 is 15 residues long. Germline V gene data show CDR1 as SGDLS and CDR2 as YYNGEE. Trimming left V 0 bases short and J 9 bases short, with 13 bases between. CDR3 sequence: CASSVVPGPSSPLHF. In nucleotides, the CDR3 is TGTGCCAGCAGCGTAGTTCCAGGGCCGTCTTCACCCCTCCACTTT.

This clonotype occurred a few times. This rearrangement joins TRBV29-1 to TRBJ2-3, with 7 bases identical to TRBD2. The CDR3 has 13 residues. V lost 8 bases, J lost 5 bases, and 10 bases stayed unmatched. The V gene's germline CDR1 is SQVTM and CDR2 ANQGSEA. The CDR3 is CSSFGWEGDTQYF. CDR3 sequence (DNA): TGCAGCTCCTTTGGGTGGGAGGGAGATACGCAGTATTTT.

This clonotype was seen more than once but under ten times. The chain combines TRBV6-1 with TRBJ2-5; D not resolved. CDR1 and CDR2 from the germline V gene are MNHNS and SASEGT. CDR3 length: 13 amino acids. V shed 1 base and J shed 14 bases, with 17 bases lying between them. CDR3 sequence: CASSEGVGFLDYF. As DNA, the CDR3 is TGTGCCAGCAGTGAAGGCGTCGGCTTCTTGGATTACTTC.

This clonotype was counted only a few times. The V call is TRBV12-3 or TRBV12-4, the J call TRBJ2-2; 9 bases map to TRBD1. V lost 6 bases and J lost 4; bases outside the gene matches: 0. The CDR3 sequence is 13 residues long. The CDR3 DNA follows: TGTGCCAGCAGGACAGGGGGCACCGGGGAGCTGTTTTTT. Amino acids: CASRTGGTGELFF.

The chain carries TRBV20-1 and TRBJ2-5; TRBD1 matches 7 bases. Germline lookup yields CDR1 DFQATT and CDR2 SNEGSKA (reference sequence). V lost 5 bases and J lost 4; bases outside the gene matches: 4. The CDR3 contains 12 residues. The CDR3 bases are TGCAGTGCTGGGGACAGCCTAGAGACCCAGTACTTC. Translating gives CSAGDSLETQYF.